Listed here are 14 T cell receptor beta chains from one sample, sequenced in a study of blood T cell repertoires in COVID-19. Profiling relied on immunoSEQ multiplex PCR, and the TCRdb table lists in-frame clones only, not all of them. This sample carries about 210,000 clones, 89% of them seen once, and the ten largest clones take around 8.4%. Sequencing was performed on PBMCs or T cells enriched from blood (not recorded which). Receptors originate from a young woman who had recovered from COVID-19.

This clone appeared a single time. The CDR3 nucleotides read TGTGCCAGCAGCAAAGCAGGCGACGACGTCTATGGCTACACCTTC. Translated, it gives CASSKAGDDVYGYTF. The J gene is TRBJ1-2, the V gene TRBV13; D gene ambiguous. V lost 5 bases to trimming and J lost 4 bases, with 17 bases between them. Germline V CDR1 and CDR2: PRHDT, FYEKMQ (reference sequence). This CDR3 spans 15 amino acids.

CDR3 loop: CASSYRSQGSPLHF. The DNA of the CDR3 is TGTGCCAGCAGTTACAGGTCGCAGGGGTCACCCCTCCACTTT. This chain connects TRBV6-5 to TRBJ1-6, with D perhaps matching TRBD1 (6 bases). V was pared by 2 bases and J by 10 bases, with 12 bases between. Germline V gene data show CDR1 as MNHEY and CDR2 as SVGAGI. The CDR3 consists of 14 residues.

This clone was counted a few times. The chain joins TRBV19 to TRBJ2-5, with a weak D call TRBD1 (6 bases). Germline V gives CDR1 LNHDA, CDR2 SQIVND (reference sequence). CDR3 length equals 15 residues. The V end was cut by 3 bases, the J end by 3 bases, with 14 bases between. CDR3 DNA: TGTGCCAGTAGTATGAGCCACAGGGTGAAAGAGACCCAGTACTTC. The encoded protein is CASSMSHRVKETQYF.

The CDR3 DNA follows: TGTGCCAGCAGTGCCAAGGGGCCTCCTACCTACGAGCAGTACTTC. Residues: CASSAKGPPTYEQYF. V usage is TRBV6-4 and J usage is TRBJ2-7; D possibly corresponds to TRBD1 (5 bases). V lost 4 bases, J lost 2 bases, and 15 bases lay in between. The CDR3 is 15 amino acids. From germline, CDR1 is MRHNA and CDR2 SNTAGT.

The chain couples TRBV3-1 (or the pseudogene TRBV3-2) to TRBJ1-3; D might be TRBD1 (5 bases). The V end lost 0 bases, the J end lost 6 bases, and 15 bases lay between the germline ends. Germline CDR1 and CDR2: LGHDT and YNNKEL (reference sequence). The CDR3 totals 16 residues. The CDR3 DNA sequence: TGTGCCAGCAGCCAAGATCTACTGGACAATGCAAACACCATATATTTT. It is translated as CASSQDLLDNANTIYF.

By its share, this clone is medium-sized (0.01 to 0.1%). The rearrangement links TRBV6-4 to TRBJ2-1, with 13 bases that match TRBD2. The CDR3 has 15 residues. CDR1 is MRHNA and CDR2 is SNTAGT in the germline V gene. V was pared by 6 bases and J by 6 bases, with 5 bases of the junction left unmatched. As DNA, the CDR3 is TGTGCCAGCAGCCCTACTAGCGGGGGGGCCAATGAGCAGTTCTTC. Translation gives CASSPTSGGANEQFF.

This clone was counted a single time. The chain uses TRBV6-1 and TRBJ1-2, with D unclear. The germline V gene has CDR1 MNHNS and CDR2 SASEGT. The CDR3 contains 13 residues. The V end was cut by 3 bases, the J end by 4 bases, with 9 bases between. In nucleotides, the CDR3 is TGTGCCAGCAGTGATGGTCAGATCTATGGCTACACCTTC. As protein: CASSDGQIYGYTF.

In DNA, the CDR3 is TGTGCCAGCAGAAGACAGAACGAGCAGTACTTC. It encodes CASRRQNEQYF. The chain has TRBV12-3 or TRBV12-4 and TRBJ2-7, with TRBD1 as a possible D gene (5 bases). Trimming cost V 6 bases and J 5 bases, with 8 bases left between them. This CDR3 is built from 11 residues.

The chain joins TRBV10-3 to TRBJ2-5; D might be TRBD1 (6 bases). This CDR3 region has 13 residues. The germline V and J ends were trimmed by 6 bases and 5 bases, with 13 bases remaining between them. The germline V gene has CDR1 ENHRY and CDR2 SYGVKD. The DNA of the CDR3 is TGTGCCATCAGGGCACAGGGCGCGGAGACCCAGTACTTC. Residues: CAIRAQGAETQYF.

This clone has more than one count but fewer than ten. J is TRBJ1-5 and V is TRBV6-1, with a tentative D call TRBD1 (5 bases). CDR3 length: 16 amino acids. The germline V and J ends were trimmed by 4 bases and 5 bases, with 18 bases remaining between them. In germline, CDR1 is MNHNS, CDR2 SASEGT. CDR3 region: CASSGEGGSGDQPQHF. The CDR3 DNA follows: TGTGCCAGCAGTGGTGAGGGTGGGTCGGGGGATCAGCCCCAGCATTTT.

CDR3 protein: CASSYQGLGNQPQHF. CDR3 in DNA: TGTGCCAGCAGTTATCAGGGGCTCGGCAATCAGCCCCAGCATTTT. This chain uses TRBV27 with TRBJ1-5, with D possibly TRBD1 on 6 matching bases. Germline V gene sequence: CDR1 MNHEY, CDR2 SMNVEV (reference sequence). This CDR3 comprises 15 residues. V dropped 4 bases and J dropped 2 bases, with 12 bases sitting between them.

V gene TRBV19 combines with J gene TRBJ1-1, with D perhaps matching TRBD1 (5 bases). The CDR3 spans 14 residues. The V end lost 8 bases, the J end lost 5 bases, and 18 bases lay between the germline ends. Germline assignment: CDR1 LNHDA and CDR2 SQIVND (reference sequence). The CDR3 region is CASGFRGARTEAFF. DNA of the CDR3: TGTGCCAGTGGGTTTCGTGGGGCAAGGACTGAAGCTTTCTTT.

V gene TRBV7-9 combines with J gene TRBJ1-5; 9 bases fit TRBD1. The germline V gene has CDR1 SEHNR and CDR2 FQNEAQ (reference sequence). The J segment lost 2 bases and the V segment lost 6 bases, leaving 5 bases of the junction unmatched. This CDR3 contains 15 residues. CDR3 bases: TGTGCCAGCAGATCGGACAGGGGAGGCAATCAGCCCCAGCATTTT. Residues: CASRSDRGGNQPQHF.

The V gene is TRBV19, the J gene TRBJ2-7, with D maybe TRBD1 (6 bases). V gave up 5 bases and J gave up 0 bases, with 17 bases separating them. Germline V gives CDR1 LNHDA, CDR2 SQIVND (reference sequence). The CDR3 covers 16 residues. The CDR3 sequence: CASSPRGAGASYEQYF. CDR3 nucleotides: TGTGCCAGTAGTCCTCGCGGTGCAGGGGCCTCCTACGAGCAGTACTTC.